The 21 T cell receptor beta chains below were found in one sample sequenced in a study of T cells after posttransplantation cyclophosphamide. Only in-frame clones appear in the TCRdb table, and some are missing; sequencing was by immunoSEQ multiplex PCR. The specimen gives more than 25,000 clones without singletons; the ten biggest hold around 1.5%. Sequenced: PBMCs. These receptors were taken from a man in his fifties in good health, CMV-negative, and a related stem cell transplant donor.

This clone was found many times. The genes are TRBV4-1 and TRBJ1-1; D is ambiguous. The CDR3 extends over 14 amino acids. Trimming left V 0 bases short and J 7 bases short, with 12 bases between. The germline V gene encodes CDR1 MGHRA and CDR2 YSYEKL. The CDR3 DNA sequence: TGCGCCAGCAGCCAAGAACCAGTAGCCTTTGAAGCTTTCTTT. Its translation: CASSQEPVAFEAFF.

This clone showed up many times. The chain employs TRBV5-6 and TRBJ2-3, with 10 bases that match TRBD1. Germline V gene sequence: CDR1 SGHDT, CDR2 YYEEEE. The CDR3 is 15 amino acids. V was clipped by 0 bases and J by 5 bases; unmatched bases: 3. The CDR3 DNA is TGTGCCAGCAGCTTGGGGGGACAGGGGATAGATACGCAGTATTTT. It yields the protein CASSLGGQGIDTQYF.

This clone was counted many times. The J gene is TRBJ1-1, the V gene TRBV7-2, with 7 bases matching TRBD1. With V trimmed by 5 bases and J by 4 bases, 7 bases remained unmatched. Germline V gene lookup returns CDR1 SGHTA and CDR2 FQGNSA. The CDR3 totals 14 residues. The CDR3 DNA reads as TGTGCCAGCAGCGCACAGGGGCGGGGCACTGAAGCTTTCTTT. Its protein is CASSAQGRGTEAFF.

Ten or more counts support this clone. The chain employs TRBV11-2 and TRBJ2-3, with 9 bases lining up with TRBD2. The length of the CDR3 is 16 residues. J gave up 2 bases and V 2 bases, and 5 bases lay outside the gene matches. Germline V lookup: CDR1 SGHAT, CDR2 FQNNGV. Here the CDR3 DNA reads TGTGCCAGCAGCTTAATGGGCGGGGGGGTCACAGATACGCAGTATTTT. It translates to CASSLMGGGVTDTQYF.

This clone was recorded at least ten times. V and J are TRBV10-2 and TRBJ2-7; the match to TRBD1 covers 7 bases. The CDR3 has 13 amino acids. V was clipped by 5 bases and J by 3 bases; unmatched bases: 4. CDR1 is WSHSY and CDR2 is SAAADI in the germline V gene. CDR3 loop: CASSQGDSYEQYF. The DNA for the CDR3 is TGCGCCAGCAGTCAGGGGGACAGCTACGAGCAGTACTTC.

This clone has a count of ten or more. This chain connects TRBV5-1 to TRBJ1-5; perhaps TRBD1 as D (6 bases). The germline V gene encodes CDR1 SGHRS and CDR2 YFSETQ. The ends were cut back, 8 bases at V and 1 base at J, with 16 bases in the middle. There are 15 residues in the CDR3. CDR3 sequence reads: CASSPFTGSNQPQHF. CDR3 sequence (DNA): TGCGCCAGTTCCCCCTTTACAGGGAGCAATCAGCCCCAGCATTTT.

This clone was recorded many times. This chain uses TRBV5-1 with TRBJ1-1, with a tentative D call TRBD1 (6 bases). Per germline, CDR1 SGHRS and CDR2 YFSETQ. The CDR3 contains 13 residues. V lost 0 bases and J 5 bases, leaving 8 bases between the germline ends. DNA of the CDR3: TGCGCCAGCAGCTTGGGACAGGAGACTGAAGCTTTCTTT. This encodes CASSLGQETEAFF.

The sample holds many counts of this clone. CDR3 residues: CASSPIMRSGSTDTQYF. The CDR3 nucleotides read TGTGCCAGCAGCCCTATAATGCGGAGCGGGAGCACAGATACGCAGTATTTT. The chain carries TRBV13 and TRBJ2-3, with TRBD2 as a possible D gene (6 bases). The V gene lost 5 bases and the J gene lost 0 bases, with 18 bases spanning the gap. Germline V gene data show CDR1 as PRHDT and CDR2 as FYEKMQ (reference sequence). This CDR3 is built from 17 residues.

By frequency in the sample, this clone is medium-sized. This sequence joins TRBV10-3 and TRBJ1-5; TRBD1 matches at 10 bases. Per germline, CDR1 ENHRY and CDR2 SYGVKD. J lost 4 bases, V lost 2 bases, and 11 bases had no gene match. The CDR3 is made up of 18 amino acids. The CDR3 is CAISEDRGLRDGNQPQHF. Written as DNA, the CDR3 is TGTGCCATCAGTGAGGACAGGGGGCTACGCGACGGGAATCAGCCCCAGCATTTT.

This clone was recorded many times. V gene TRBV6-6 combines with J gene TRBJ1-5, with D hard to call. The CDR3 extends over 14 amino acids. The V end lost 6 bases, the J end lost 4 bases, and 13 bases lay between the germline ends. Germline assignment: CDR1 MNHNY and CDR2 SVGAGI (reference sequence). CDR3 loop: CASSHNPGNQPQHF. The DNA of the CDR3 is TGTGCCAGCAGCCACAACCCCGGGAATCAGCCCCAGCATTTT.

This clone was counted many times. This sequence joins TRBV21-1 and TRBJ2-1; the D call in the table, TRBD1, was not verified against the DNA. TRBV21-1 is flagged as a pseudogene. There are 17 residues in the CDR3. DNA for the CDR3: TGTGCCAGCACCAAACTACCGGGACAGGGCAACTACAATGAGCAGTTCTTC. Translating gives CASTKLPGQGNYNEQFF.

This clone came up many times. The chain carries TRBV5-3 and TRBJ2-7; 8 nucleotides agree with TRBD1. TRBV5-3 is sorted into the ORF group, with uncertain function. The CDR3 totals 15 residues. V was pared by 4 bases and J by 9 bases, with 15 bases of the junction left unmatched. The DNA for the CDR3 is TGTGCCAGAAGCCCTGCCTGGGACAGGCATACGAGGCAGTACTTC. This translates into CARSPAWDRHTRQYF.

In this sample, this clone turned up many times. V gene TRBV29-1 combines with J gene TRBJ2-1, with 9 bases fitting TRBD1. CDR3 length equals 14 residues. Germline assignment: CDR1 SQVTM and CDR2 ANQGSEA. The V and J ends lost 6 bases and 6 bases, in that order; junction bases with no gene match: 9. CDR3 DNA sequence: TGCAGCGTGGAGGACAGGGGAATTGGCAATGAGCAGTTCTTC. This sequence encodes CSVEDRGIGNEQFF.

This clone was detected ten times or more. The V gene is TRBV11-3, the J gene TRBJ2-1; D ambiguous. This CDR3 comprises 14 residues. CDR1 and CDR2 from the germline V gene are SGHNT and YENEEA. V lost 0 bases to trimming and J lost 7 bases, with 10 bases between them. The CDR3 nucleotides read TGTGCCAGCAGCTTAGACTCGGAGAGGAATGAGCAGTTCTTC. Its protein product is CASSLDSERNEQFF.

This clone has a count of ten or more. The chain carries TRBV6-1 and TRBJ2-2; 11 nucleotides line up with TRBD2. Germline V gene lookup returns CDR1 MNHNS and CDR2 SASEGT. The CDR3 extends over 15 amino acids. Trimming took 5 bases from V and 5 from J; bases not matched to a gene: 4. The CDR3 region is CASSTGTSGTGELFF. The CDR3 DNA is TGTGCCAGCAGTACCGGGACTAGCGGTACCGGGGAGCTGTTTTTT.

This clone was observed at least ten times. This chain connects TRBV2 to TRBJ1-1, with TRBD1 matching over 8 bases. Germline V gene sequence: CDR1 SNHLY, CDR2 FYNNEI. There are 14 residues in the CDR3. Trimming took 3 bases from V and 5 from J; bases not matched to a gene: 5. The CDR3 reads CASSELGQGTEAFF. Here the CDR3 DNA reads TGTGCCAGCAGTGAGTTAGGACAGGGTACTGAAGCTTTCTTT.

This clone appeared many times. This rearrangement joins TRBV4-1 to TRBJ2-3, with TRBD2 matching over 11 bases. CDR1 is MGHRA and CDR2 is YSYEKL in the germline V gene. There are 15 residues in the CDR3. The trim removed 4 bases at V and 3 bases at J, leaving 3 bases unmatched. CDR3 sequence: CASSLRLAGTDTQYF. DNA for the CDR3: TGCGCCAGCAGCCTTAGACTAGCGGGGACAGATACGCAGTATTTT.

The gene calls are TRBV18 and TRBJ1-6; perhaps TRBD1 as D (5 bases). The V end was cut by 3 bases, the J end by 14 bases, with 20 bases between. This CDR3 comprises 15 residues. Per germline, CDR1 KGHSH and CDR2 LQKENI. This CDR3 is CASSPRTSDLSTLHF. The CDR3 DNA reads as TGTGCCAGCTCACCCCGGACATCAGACTTGTCGACCCTCCACTTT. The whole variable domain, remainder taken from reference TRBV18 and TRBJ1-6, is NAGVMQNPRHLVRRRGQEARLRCSPMKGHSHVYWYRQLPEEGLKFMVYLQKENIIDESGMPKERFSAEFPKEGPSILRIQQVVRGDSAAYFCASSPRTSDLSTLHFGNGTRLTVT.

This clone was found many times. The gene calls are TRBV29-1 and TRBJ1-1; tentative D call: TRBD1 (6 bases). The V end lost 3 bases, the J end lost 1 base, and 12 bases lay between the germline ends. This CDR3 region has 14 residues. Germline V gene lookup returns CDR1 SQVTM and CDR2 ANQGSEA. The CDR3 is CSVDLGHKNTEAFF. CDR3 nucleotides: TGCAGCGTTGATTTGGGACACAAGAACACTGAAGCTTTCTTT.

Ten or more counts support this clone. This rearrangement joins TRBV30 to TRBJ2-4, with a possible D match to TRBD1 (6 bases). Trimming stripped 3 bases from V and 1 base from J, with 7 bases between. The CDR3 sequence is 13 residues long. Germline loops: CDR1 GTSNPN, CDR2 SVGIG (reference sequence). In nucleotides, the CDR3 is TGTGCCTGGAGCACAGGGGCCAAAAACATTCAGTACTTC. Encoded protein: CAWSTGAKNIQYF.

This clone has at least ten counts. The rearrangement uses TRBV2 and TRBJ1-5, with a weak D call TRBD1 (6 bases). The germline V and J ends were trimmed by 5 bases and 7 bases, with 24 bases remaining between them. CDR3 length equals 17 residues. Per germline, CDR1 SNHLY and CDR2 FYNNEI. The CDR3, as DNA: TGTGCCAGCAGTTCTACCGGGACCGGGCTCCAGGGGCAGCCCCAGCATTTT. Translating gives CASSSTGTGLQGQPQHF.